The clone carrying this T cell receptor (beta chain) was counted a single time. As yet, its antigen is unknown. This sample was included in a study of T cell responses to AZD1222 COVID-19 vaccine. In the study overall: Second-dose groups at about 4 or about 12 weeks were pooled.

With 6 bases removed from V and 4 bases from J, the gap between germline ends came to 15 bases. The CDR3 is 14 residues long. Germline CDR1 and CDR2: SGHTA and FQGNSA. Sequencing used immunoSEQ multiplex PCR; TCRdb keeps in-frame clones, though not all of them. The data show over 85,000 clones, with approximately 88% seen just once and approximately 15% held by the top ten. Study findings and constraints: Spike regions recognized by vaccine-associated CD4 TCRs spanned the protein, led by 160-218 and 743-854.

V gene TRBV7-2 combines with J gene TRBJ1-2; D perhaps matches TRBD1 (6 bases). This TCR was sampled from an adult in good health. This material consisted of peripheral blood, taken on day 0 of AZD1222 vaccination. The CDR3 is CASRGAGTTYGYTF. The CDR3 DNA reads TGTGCCAGCAGAGGCGCAGGGACAACCTATGGCTACACCTTC.